The T cell receptor beta chain described here comes from a study of CD8+ T cells in alopecia areata. On the study more broadly: The tofacitinib course ran for 6 to 18 months and was followed by 6 months off drug.

This clone appeared a few times. The CDR3 extends over 14 amino acids. With 0 bases clipped from V and 6 bases from J, the junction kept 6 bases outside the gene matches. The germline CDR1 and CDR2 sequences are SQVTM and ANQGSEA. Following RNA extraction, reverse transcription yielded cDNA that acted as the sequencing template. Profiling relied on immunoSEQ multiplex PCR, and the TCRdb table lists in-frame clones only, not all of them. The sample holds 250,000 or so clones, 67% seen once. The source of this sequence is a human donor with alopecia areata. The material was CD4+ T cells sorted from blood, obtained at week 0. The V gene is TRBV29-1, the J gene TRBJ2-3; TRBD1 matches at 7 bases. The CDR3 DNA is TGCAGCGTTGAAGAACAGGGGAGATCCGATACGCAGTATTTT. It yields the protein CSVEEQGRSDTQYF.